This paragraph covers one T cell receptor (beta chain) sequence. The data were produced by immunoSEQ multiplex PCR, yet TCRdb's version contains in-frame clones alone and is incomplete. This table holds a few hundred thousand clones, roughly 90% found once. Indicated treatment: about 20 received Ad26.COV2.S at low or high dose, single or two shots; about 5 received placebo; per-sample allocation not given. At day 63 after the first vaccine or placebo injection, samples were drawn. This sample stems from a study of Ad26.COV2.S vaccination and SARS-CoV-2 variants. Whole-study context: Donor allocation was to the COV1001 Ad26.COV2.S trial arm.

The specimen comprised peripheral blood, sampled in a trial of Ad26.COV2.S vaccine versus placebo. The sequence derives from a person aged 18-60 years who received the Ad26.COV2.S COVID-19 vaccine or a placebo.

The CDR3 bases are TGCGCCAGCAGCCAAGAAGAGGGGTACGAGCAGTACTTC. As protein: CASSQEEGYEQYF. The gene calls are TRBV4-1 and TRBJ2-7, with D possibly being TRBD1 or TRBD2 (5 bases each). V gave up 0 bases and J gave up 4 bases, with 7 bases separating them. Germline CDR1 and CDR2: MGHRA and YSYEKL. The length of the CDR3 is 13 residues.